The 22 T cell receptor beta chains listed next were all sequenced from one sample in a study of early T cells in non-severe SARS-CoV-2 infection. MiXCR, run by TCRdb on the 5' RACE reads, gives a single entry per CDR3 protein. In the table there are 60,000 to 75,000 distinct CDR3 sequences, around 12% of which are singletons. Sequences were derived from whole blood, sampled at baseline. The receptors originated from an adult who was a healthcare worker with PCR-confirmed SARS-CoV-2 infection or an uninfected control (not recorded which).

Regarding this clonotype: It may be a read error: a sequence one base away is much more abundant. Here the CDR3 reads CASSEGKGGSDTQYF. Written as DNA, the CDR3 is TGTGCCAGCAGCGAAGGGAAAGGAGGTTCGGATACGCAGTATTTT. J is TRBJ2-3 and V is TRBV28; TRBD2 might be the D (5 bases). The CDR3 loop spans 15 amino acids. V was trimmed by 6 bases and J by 6 bases, leaving 19 bases between them. Germline CDR1 and CDR2: MDHEN and SYDVKM.

This chain links TRBV24-1 with TRBJ2-5; 10 nucleotides match TRBD1. With 3 bases clipped from V and 7 bases from J, the junction kept 10 bases outside the gene matches. The CDR3 is 16 residues long. Germline V gene lookup returns CDR1 KGHDR and CDR2 SFDVKD. CDR3 loop: CATSDPGQGLGGTQYF. In DNA form, the CDR3 reads TGTGCCACCAGTGATCCGGGACAGGGGCTCGGGGGGACCCAGTACTTC.

This clonotype has only a few counts. The chain combines TRBV7-9 with TRBJ1-1; D is unclear. The ends were cut back, 7 bases at V and 1 base at J, with 7 bases in the middle. Per the germline V gene, CDR1 is SEHNR and CDR2 is FQNEAQ (reference sequence). The length of the CDR3 is 12 residues. The CDR3 spells CASNPGNTEAFF. In DNA, the CDR3 is TGTGCCAGCAACCCGGGGAACACTGAAGCTTTCTTT.

This clonotype was recorded at least ten times. The chain couples TRBV6-5 to TRBJ1-3, with TRBD1 matching over 7 bases. Germline V gives CDR1 MNHEY, CDR2 SVGAGI. This CDR3 spans 15 amino acids. Unmatched junction bases numbered 5, after V lost 6 bases and J lost 0 bases. The CDR3 sequence: CASSPDRASGNTIYF. In DNA, the CDR3 is TGTGCCAGCAGCCCCGACAGGGCCTCTGGAAACACCATATATTTT.

Only a few counts were recorded for this clonotype. This rearrangement joins TRBV6-2 or TRBV6-3 to TRBJ1-6, with no clear D. The V end lost 2 bases, the J end lost 7 bases, and 15 bases lay between the germline ends. The V gene's germline CDR1 is MNHEY and CDR2 SVGEGT. The CDR3 is 16 residues long. The CDR3 protein is CASSYRGTVGNSPLHF. Written as DNA, the CDR3 is TGTGCCAGCAGTTACAGAGGTACCGTCGGAAATTCACCCCTCCACTTT.

The chain is built from TRBV27 and TRBJ2-1; the D gene is possibly TRBD2 (5 bases). Germline V gives CDR1 MNHEY, CDR2 SMNVEV (reference sequence). Trimming pared 6 bases from V and 6 bases from J, leaving 21 bases between. The CDR3 runs to 16 residues. The CDR3 here is CASRPVWRTWGNEQFF. For the CDR3, the DNA is TGTGCCAGCAGACCCGTATGGAGGACGTGGGGCAATGAGCAGTTCTTC.

The sample holds a few counts of this clonotype. The rearrangement uses TRBV4-3 and TRBJ2-7; D remains unclear. V lost 4 bases, J lost 6 bases, and 28 bases lay in between. CDR3 length: 18 amino acids. Germline CDR1 LGHNA, CDR2 YSLEER. CDR3 amino acids: CASSLMTLKVWGKGEQYF. CDR3 nucleotides: TGCGCCAGCAGCCTTATGACTTTAAAAGTCTGGGGTAAGGGCGAGCAGTACTTC.

This clonotype was seen repeatedly, ten times or more. The V and J genes are TRBV3-1 and TRBJ1-2; 9 bases align to TRBD1. V shed 4 bases and J 8 bases; nucleotides not matched to a gene: 5. There are 13 residues in the CDR3. Germline V gene sequence: CDR1 LGHDT, CDR2 YNNKEL (reference sequence). The CDR3 reads CASSRDRDRGYTF. The CDR3 coding sequence is TGTGCCAGCAGCCGGGACAGGGATAGAGGCTACACCTTC.

This clonotype showed up just a few times. The chain uses TRBV27 and TRBJ2-3; 8 nucleotides align to TRBD2. V shed 5 bases and J 1 base; nucleotides not matched to a gene: 5. Germline assignment: CDR1 MNHEY and CDR2 SMNVEV (reference sequence). CDR3 length: 15 residues. This CDR3 reads CASSKPTSGTDTQYF. The CDR3 region has the DNA TGTGCCAGCAGTAAACCGACTAGCGGCACAGATACGCAGTATTTT.

The V gene is TRBV4-2, the J gene TRBJ1-2; TRBD1 might be the D (6 bases). Looked up from germline, CDR1 is LGHNA and CDR2 is YNFKEQ. Trimming took 6 bases from V and 4 from J, leaving 12 bases between them. The CDR3 runs 13 residues. CDR3 nucleotide sequence: TGTGCCAGCAGGGACAGCTACGCCTATGGCTACACCTTC. Encoded protein: CASRDSYAYGYTF.

The rearrangement uses TRBV5-8 and TRBJ2-4; 9 bases agree with TRBD1. J lost 8 bases, V lost 4 bases, and 7 bases had no gene match. Per germline, CDR1 SGHTS and CDR2 YDEGEE. CDR3 size: 14 residues. The CDR3 sequence: CASSRGDREDIQYF. The CDR3 DNA follows: TGTGCCAGCAGCAGAGGGGACAGGGAAGACATTCAGTACTTC.

The CDR3 protein is CASSQDFGARGYTF. The CDR3 DNA reads as TGTGCCAGCAGCCAAGACTTCGGGGCGCGGGGCTACACCTTC. The chain uses TRBV3-1 and TRBJ1-2; D possibly corresponds to TRBD1 (5 bases). Trimming took off 0 bases at V and 8 bases at J, with 13 bases between the two ends. Germline assignment: CDR1 LGHDT and CDR2 YNNKEL (reference sequence). CDR3 length: 14 residues.

This chain connects TRBV27 to TRBJ2-5, with 8 bases lining up with TRBD1. Germline loops: CDR1 MNHEY, CDR2 SMNVEV (reference sequence). V lost 2 bases and J lost 0; bases outside the gene matches: 5. The CDR3 is made up of 16 amino acids. CDR3 residues: CASSLVRDRYQETQYF. CDR3 in DNA: TGTGCCAGCAGTTTAGTTAGGGACAGGTACCAAGAGACCCAGTACTTC.

Comment on this clonotype: It may be a read error: a sequence one base away is much more abundant. The chain employs TRBV10-2 and TRBJ2-1, with D possibly matching TRBD2 (5 bases). CDR1 WSHSY and CDR2 SAAADI come from the germline V gene. The CDR3 is made up of 13 amino acids. The CDR3 DNA follows: TGCGCCAGCCTAGCAAGCCGCTACAATGTGCAGTTCTTC. Translating gives CASLASRYNVQFF.

The J gene is TRBJ2-3, the V gene TRBV18; unclear D gene. Germline V lookup: CDR1 KGHSH, CDR2 LQKENI. This CDR3 spans 14 amino acids. Trimming removed 4 bases at V and 0 bases at J, with 8 bases between. Here the CDR3 DNA reads TGTGCCAGCTCACTTCAGCCTAGCACAGATACGCAGTATTTT. Its translation: CASSLQPSTDTQYF.

This clonotype occurred once. The CDR3 region is CASSLGGGSSYEQYF. In DNA form, the CDR3 reads TGTGCCAGCAGCTTAGGCGGGGGTTCCTCCTACGAGCAGTACTTC. The V call is TRBV7-9, the J call TRBJ2-7; 7 bases are shared with TRBD2. Per the germline V gene, CDR1 is SEHNR and CDR2 is FQNEAQ (reference sequence). Trimming took 1 base from V and 0 from J; bases not matched to a gene: 3. CDR3 length: 15 residues.

The chain's CDR3 is CASSQVEAAGLPAYEQYF. The CDR3 nucleotides read TGTGCCAGCAGCCAAGTTGAGGCAGCGGGACTACCTGCTTACGAGCAGTACTTC. The J gene is TRBJ2-7, the V gene TRBV4-2; the match to TRBD2 covers 7 bases. Trimming at V came to 1 base and at J to 4 bases, leaving 16 bases not matched to a gene. This CDR3 spans 18 amino acids. CDR1 is LGHNA, CDR2 YNFKEQ, per germline.

This clonotype has a handful of counts. The chain joins TRBV19 to TRBJ1-5, with 7 bases that match TRBD1. Germline V gene sequence: CDR1 LNHDA, CDR2 SQIVND (reference sequence). The length of the CDR3 is 15 residues. The ends lost 5 bases at V and 7 bases at J; junction bases unmatched: 11. CDR3 bases: TGTGCCAGTAGTTTGACAGGGAGCTGGTTACAGCCCCAGCATTTT. Encoded protein: CASSLTGSWLQPQHF.

The rearrangement uses TRBV5-1 and TRBJ2-7, with D perhaps TRBD1 (7 bases). Trimming pared 4 bases from V and 4 bases from J, leaving 18 bases between. This CDR3 region has 15 residues. The germline gives CDR1 SGHRS, CDR2 YFSETQ. The CDR3 protein is CASSGGTVTLYEQYF. The CDR3 DNA sequence: TGCGCCAGCAGCGGGGGGACAGTTACCCTTTACGAGCAGTACTTC.

This clonotype occurred many times. This chain links TRBV7-6 with TRBJ1-1; maybe TRBD1 (6 bases). This CDR3 contains 16 residues. Germline assignment: CDR1 SGHVS and CDR2 FNYEAQ. V gave up 5 bases and J gave up 1 base, with 17 bases separating them. In nucleotides, the CDR3 is TGTGCCAGCAGCGAGGGGGGTGGCCAGACGAACACTGAAGCTTTCTTT. This translates into CASSEGGGQTNTEAFF.

This clonotype has a handful of counts. V and J are TRBV19 and TRBJ2-1; 13 nucleotides match TRBD2. The germline V gene encodes CDR1 LNHDA and CDR2 SQIVND (reference sequence). This CDR3 region has 16 residues. J was trimmed by 7 bases and V by 1 base; bases with no gene match: 4. CDR3 coding DNA: TGTGCCAGTAGTATAGGTGGACTAGCGGGAGCTAATGAGCAGTTCTTC. It yields the protein CASSIGGLAGANEQFF.

V usage is TRBV15 and J usage is TRBJ2-5, with D perhaps TRBD1 or TRBD2 (5 bases each). The CDR3 is 16 residues long. Per the germline V gene, CDR1 is LNHNV and CDR2 is YYDKDF (reference sequence). V lost 4 bases, J lost 2 bases, and 17 bases lay in between. The CDR3 is CATSNPPGRKQETQYF. The CDR3, as DNA: TGTGCCACCAGCAACCCACCGGGACGGAAACAAGAGACCCAGTACTTC.